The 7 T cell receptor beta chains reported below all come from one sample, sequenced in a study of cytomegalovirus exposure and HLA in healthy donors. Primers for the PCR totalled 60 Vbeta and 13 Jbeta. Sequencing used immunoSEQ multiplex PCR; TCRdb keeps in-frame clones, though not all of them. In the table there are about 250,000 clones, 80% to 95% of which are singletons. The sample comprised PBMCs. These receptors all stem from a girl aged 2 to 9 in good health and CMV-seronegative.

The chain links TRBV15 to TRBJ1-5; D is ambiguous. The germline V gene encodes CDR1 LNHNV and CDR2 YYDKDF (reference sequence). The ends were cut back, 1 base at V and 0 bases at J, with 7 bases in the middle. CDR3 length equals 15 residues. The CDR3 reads CATSRGQFSNQPQHF. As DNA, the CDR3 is TGTGCCACCAGCAGAGGTCAGTTTAGCAATCAGCCCCAGCATTTT.

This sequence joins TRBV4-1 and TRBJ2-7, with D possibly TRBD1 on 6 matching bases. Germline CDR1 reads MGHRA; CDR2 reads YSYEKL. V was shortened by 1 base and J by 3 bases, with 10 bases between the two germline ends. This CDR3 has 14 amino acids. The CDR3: CASSQGTANYEQYF. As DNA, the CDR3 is TGCGCCAGCAGCCAAGGGACAGCTAACTACGAGCAGTACTTC.

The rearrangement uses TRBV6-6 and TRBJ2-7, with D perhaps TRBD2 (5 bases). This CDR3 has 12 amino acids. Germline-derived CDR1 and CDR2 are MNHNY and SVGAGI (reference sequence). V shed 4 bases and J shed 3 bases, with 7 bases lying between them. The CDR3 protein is CASSLEDYEQYF. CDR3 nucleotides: TGTGCCAGCAGTTTGGAGGACTACGAGCAGTACTTC.

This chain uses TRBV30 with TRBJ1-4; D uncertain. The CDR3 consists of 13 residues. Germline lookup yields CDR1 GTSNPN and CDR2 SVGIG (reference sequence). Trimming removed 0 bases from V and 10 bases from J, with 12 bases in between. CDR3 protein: CAWSVRDIGKLFF. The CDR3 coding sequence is TGTGCCTGGAGTGTACGTGACATTGGAAAACTGTTTTTT.

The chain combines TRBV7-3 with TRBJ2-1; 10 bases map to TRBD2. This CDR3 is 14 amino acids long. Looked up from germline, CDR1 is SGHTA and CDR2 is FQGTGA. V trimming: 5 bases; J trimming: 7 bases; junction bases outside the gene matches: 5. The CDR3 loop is CASSPSGGGNEQFF. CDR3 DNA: TGTGCCAGCAGCCCGAGCGGGGGGGGAAATGAGCAGTTCTTC.

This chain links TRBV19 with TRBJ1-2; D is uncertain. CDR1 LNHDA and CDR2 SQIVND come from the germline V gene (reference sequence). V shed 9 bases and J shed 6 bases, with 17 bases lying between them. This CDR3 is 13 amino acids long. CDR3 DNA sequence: TGTGCCAGCCTCGAGGGCCGGGGTGATGGCTACACCTTC. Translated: CASLEGRGDGYTF.

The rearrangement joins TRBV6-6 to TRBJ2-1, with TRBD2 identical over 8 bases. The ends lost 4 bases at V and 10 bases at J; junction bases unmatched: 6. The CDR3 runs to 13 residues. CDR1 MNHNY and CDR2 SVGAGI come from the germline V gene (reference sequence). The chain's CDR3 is CASSSGGGREQFF. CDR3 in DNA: TGTGCCAGCAGTTCAGGAGGCGGGAGGGAGCAGTTCTTC.